This TCR beta chain was profiled in a study of T cells in Graves' hyperthyroidism and ophthalmopathy. After removal of 0 bases from V and 8 bases from J, the junction contained 11 bases not matched to a gene. CDR1 SGDLS and CDR2 YYNGEE come from the germline V gene. The CDR3 runs 15 residues. TCR beta CDR3 region amplification was performed from RNA transcripts. First-round RT-PCR of the TCR CDR3 relied on the HTBI primer set. TCRdb recomputed calls from the multiplex PCR reads with MiXCR, one row per CDR3 protein. The sample has around 500,000 distinct CDR3 sequences; about 20% are singletons. The diagnostic basis comprised clinical symptoms, serum thyroxine and TRAb, thyroid ultrasound and orbital computed tomography.

Sequenced sample: blood. This clonotype was obtained from a woman in her seventies with Graves' ophthalmopathy. V gene TRBV9 combines with J gene TRBJ2-7; 7 positions agree with TRBD2. This chain's CDR3 is CASSVGGGPAEKQYF. The CDR3 DNA sequence: TGTGCCAGCAGCGTAGGGGGGGGACCCGCCGAAAAGCAGTACTTC. The full variable domain, its missing parts supplied by reference TRBV9 and TRBJ2-7, is DSGVTQTPKHLITATGQRVTLRCSPRSGDLSVYWYQQSLDQGLQFLIQYYNGEERAKGNILERFSAQQFPDLHSELNLSSLELGDSALYFCASSVGGGPAEKQYFGPGTRLTVT.